This T cell receptor (beta chain) was recovered during a study of T cells in women clearing cervical HPV infection. Study summary: Case blood drawn at lesion detection; control blood after infection cleared. General study findings and limits: CIN3+ cases had significantly higher TCR repertoire richness than controls, but evenness did not differ.

Profiled with immunoSEQ multiplex PCR; TCRdb holds only in-frame clones, not every one. The clone table shows fewer than 20,000 clones, with the ten largest holding 13% to 15%. This clone is classed as medium-sized (0.01 to 0.1%) by frequency. Its antigen is currently unknown. The sequenced material came from blood buffy coat. This sequence originates from a woman aged 18-70 years with a cervical HPV16 infection that either progressed to CIN3+ or cleared (not recorded which).

The CDR3: CASSYTTNHEQYF. CDR3 DNA, as far as it was read: TGTGCCAGCAGTTACACGACTAATCACGAG. The genes are TRBV6-2 or TRBV6-3 and TRBJ2-7; maybe TRBD2 (5 bases). The read stops 3 residues short of the end of the CDR3; the missing end is completed from the germline J gene. The germline CDR1 and CDR2 sequences are MNHEY and SVGEGT. CDR3 length: 13 amino acids. V lost 2 bases and J lost 5, with 10 bases in between.